These T cell receptor beta chains were read from a single sample in a study of T cells in Graves' hyperthyroidism and ophthalmopathy. TCRdb ran MiXCR on the multiplex PCR reads and lists one entry per CDR3 protein. The table shows 380,000 or so distinct CDR3 sequences, with roughly 13% occurring only once. Material: blood. The receptors come from a man aged 25-40 years with Graves' hyperthyroidism that later progressed to Graves' ophthalmopathy. Both conserved end residues are part of each CDR3. D genes are given only for firm matches. Some rows have no size entry. The others give once, few or many, or a class for an expanded clone.

D gene	V gene	J gene	clone size	CDR3 length	CDR3 DNA	CDR3 protein
-	TRBV5-1	TRBJ1-1	many	14	TGCGCCAGCAGCATCAACGACGGGGTGGCTGAAGCTTTCTTT	CASSINDGVAEAFF
-	TRBV24-1	TRBJ2-3	many	16	TGTGCCACCAGTGATTCAAGGGATCCGAGCACAGATACGCAGTATTTT	CATSDSRDPSTDTQYF
-	TRBV6-1	TRBJ1-2	-	13	TGTGCCAGCAGTGAATGGGCCTACTATGGCTACACCTTC	CASSEWAYYGYTF
-	TRBV28	TRBJ1-4	-	14	TGTGCCAGCAGTTTCGCCGTAACTAATGAAAAACTGTTTTTT	CASSFAVTNEKLFF
TRBD1	TRBV20-1	TRBJ2-3	many	14	TGCAGTGCCACACGGACAGGCGCCTTAGGTACGCAGTATTTT	CSATRTGALGTQYF
-	TRBV7-8	TRBJ1-4	-	17	TGTGCCAGCAGCCCCGGGCGGGGGCGAATAACTAATGAAAAACTGTTTTTT	CASSPGRGRITNEKLFF
TRBD1	TRBV19	TRBJ1-2	-	15	TGTGCCACCGGACAGGGATTCGGTAGTGGCTATGGCTACACCTTC	CATGQGFGSGYGYTF
TRBD1	TRBV9	TRBJ2-7	-	14	TGTGCCAGGGGAGAGACAGGGGAGGCCTACGAGCAGTACTTC	CARGETGEAYEQYF
TRBD1	TRBV12-3/TRBV12-4	TRBJ2-3	many	13	TGTGCCAGCAGTGGGGGACAGTCAGATACGCAGTATTTT	CASSGGQSDTQYF
-	TRBV7-9	TRBJ1-6	-	15	TGTGCCAGCAGCCCAGGCGACAGTGGAAATTCACCCCTCCACTTT	CASSPGDSGNSPLHF
TRBD1	TRBV5-5	TRBJ2-3	many	16	TGTGCCAGCAGCTTCCAAGACAGGGCGCGCACAGATACGCAGTATTTT	CASSFQDRARTDTQYF
-	TRBV20-1	TRBJ2-7	many	14	TGCAGTGCTAGTGGGGGCCGACGGCCCTACGAGCAGTACTTC	CSASGGRRPYEQYF
TRBD1	TRBV27	TRBJ1-4	few	12	TGTGCCAGCGCACAGGGGCGGGGAAAACTGTTTTTT	CASAQGRGKLFF
-	TRBV10-3	TRBJ1-5	many	15	TGTGCCATCAGTGAGCCTCCAGGGGACAATCAGCCCCAGCATTTT	CAISEPPGDNQPQHF
TRBD1	TRBV11-3	TRBJ2-5	many	18	TGTGCCAGCAGCTTGGAGGGGTTGGGGACAGGGATACAAGAGACCCAGTACTTC	CASSLEGLGTGIQETQYF
TRBD1	TRBV27	TRBJ1-3	many	14	TGTGCCAGCAGACGTACAGGGGCTGGAAACACCATATATTTT	CASRRTGAGNTIYF
-	TRBV20-1	TRBJ2-3	many	15	TGCAGTGCTAGAGATTTAAAGGGGGTTGCAGATACGCAGTATTTT	CSARDLKGVADTQYF
-	TRBV29-1	TRBJ2-7	many	12	TGCAGCGTTGAAGATACAGGGTCCGAGCAGTACTTC	CSVEDTGSEQYF
-	TRBV6-1	TRBJ1-5	many	16	TGTGCCAGCAGTGGCCAGATATGGGACGAAGGTCAGCCCCAGCATTTT	CASSGQIWDEGQPQHF
-	TRBV10-1	TRBJ1-1	many	17	TGCGCCAGCAGTGACCAACCCGCCATGGACAGTAACACTGAAGCTTTCTTT	CASSDQPAMDSNTEAFF
-	TRBV7-6	TRBJ1-3	few	16	TGTGCCAGCAGCCAGGGACGGGGAGGAGCTGGAAACACCATATATTTT	CASSQGRGGAGNTIYF
-	TRBV12-3/TRBV12-4	TRBJ2-7	few	15	TGTGCCAGCAGTGCCCCCGAGTCCAAGGACTACGAGCAGTACTTC	CASSAPESKDYEQYF
-	TRBV5-4	TRBJ1-1	few	13	TGTGCCAGCATCCTCCCAGGGGTTACTGAAGCTTTCTTT	CASILPGVTEAFF
TRBD1	TRBV12-3/TRBV12-4	TRBJ2-5	-	17	TGTGCCAGCAGTTTTACGGGGGACAGGGGGCGCCCGGAGACCCAGTACTTC	CASSFTGDRGRPETQYF
-	TRBV9	TRBJ2-2	few	16	TGTGCCAGCAGCGTAGGGACAGACCCGAACACCGGGGAGCTGTTTTTT	CASSVGTDPNTGELFF
-	TRBV30	TRBJ1-4	few	13	TGTGCCTGGAGTGAGTCCTCCGGTGAAAAACTGTTTTTT	CAWSESSGEKLFF
-	TRBV28	TRBJ1-5	-	14	TGTGCCAGCAGTCTTCTCAGGGGAAGTCAGCCCCAGCATTTT	CASSLLRGSQPQHF
TRBD1	TRBV10-2	TRBJ1-1	many	15	TGCGCCAGCAGTGGTGTGGGACAGGGTTTGTTTGAAGCTTTCTTT	CASSGVGQGLFEAFF
-	TRBV3-1	TRBJ2-5	few	15	TGTGCCAGCAGCCAAGTAGTGGTAACACAAGAGACCCAGTACTTC	CASSQVVVTQETQYF
-	TRBV6-1	TRBJ1-6	many	15	TGTGCCAGCAGTCCCGTAGGGGGTAGGAATTCACCCCTCCACTTT	CASSPVGGRNSPLHF
-	TRBV2	TRBJ1-5	many	13	TGTGCCAGCAGTGTATATGGGCGTCAGCCCCAGCATTTT	CASSVYGRQPQHF
-	TRBV28	TRBJ2-7	many	15	TGTGCCAGCAGTTTAATCTGGGACGGAGCCTACGAGCAGTACTTC	CASSLIWDGAYEQYF
-	TRBV12-3/TRBV12-4	TRBJ2-5	many	14	TGTGCCAGTGGTCACCGGGACATGGAAGAGACCCAGTACTTC	CASGHRDMEETQYF
-	TRBV3-1	TRBJ1-1	-	16	TGTGCCAGCAGCCAAGATTTCGGGGGCCAGGACACTGAAGCTTTCTTT	CASSQDFGGQDTEAFF
-	TRBV24-1	TRBJ2-7	-	13	TGTGCCACCAGTGATGGACAGCACTACGAGCGGTACTTC	CATSDGQHYERYF
-	TRBV9	TRBJ2-2	-	16	TGTGCCAGCAGCGTAGGAGTGGAATGGGGCACCGGGGAGCTGTTTTTT	CASSVGVEWGTGELFF
-	TRBV2	TRBJ1-3	-	14	TGTGCCAGCAGTGAGACACACTCTGGAAGCACCATATATTTT	CASSETHSGSTIYF
TRBD1	TRBV4-1	TRBJ2-7	few	15	TGCGCCAGCAGCCCAAGGACAGGGCACTCCTACGAGCAGTACTTC	CASSPRTGHSYEQYF
-	TRBV12-3/TRBV12-4	TRBJ2-1	many	12	TGTGCCAGCAGTTTGGGAGGTCTTGAGCAGTTCTTC	CASSLGGLEQFF
-	TRBV6-2/TRBV6-3	TRBJ1-1	many	14	TGTGCCAGCAGTACCTTGACACTTAACACTGAAGCTTTCTTT	CASSTLTLNTEAFF
-	TRBV20-1	TRBJ1-5	many	15	TGCAGTGCTAGAGATGAGAAGTATAGCAATCAGCCCCAGCATTTT	CSARDEKYSNQPQHF
-	TRBV20-1	TRBJ2-5	few	12	TGCAGTGCCTCGGGTATAGGGGAGACCCAGTACTTC	CSASGIGETQYF
TRBD1	TRBV11-2	TRBJ2-1	many	15	TGTGCCAGCAGATTCAGGGGGCTCTCCTACAATGAGCAGTTCTTC	CASRFRGLSYNEQFF
-	TRBV20-1	TRBJ2-7	many	11	TGCAGTGCTTACAGGGCGTGGGAGCAGTACTTC	CSAYRAWEQYF
-	TRBV27	TRBJ2-7	few	13	TGTGCCAGCAGTTCAAACATGGAGCATGAGCAGTACTTC	CASSSNMEHEQYF
-	TRBV6-1	TRBJ2-3	few	17	TGTGCCAGCCGTTGGGACCGGCGGACTCTATCCACAGATACGCAGTATTTT	CASRWDRRTLSTDTQYF
TRBD2	TRBV20-1	TRBJ2-1	-	12	TGCAGTGCTAGAGATCGGGGGGAAGAGCAGTTCTTC	CSARDRGEEQFF
-	TRBV19	TRBJ2-7	-	15	TGTGCCAGCCGCCTCAAGGACAGTGTCCCATACGAGCAGTACTTC	CASRLKDSVPYEQYF
TRBD2	TRBV10-3	TRBJ2-3	-	16	TGTGCCATCTATTCCCCCGAGCGGGGGGTAACAGATACGCAGTATTTT	CAIYSPERGVTDTQYF
-	TRBV6-1	TRBJ1-1	many	13	TGTGCCAGCAGTTACCCAGGGTACACTGAAGCTTTCTTT	CASSYPGYTEAFF
-	TRBV12-3/TRBV12-4	TRBJ1-5	many	15	TGTGCCAGCAGTTTAAACAGCTATAGCAATCAGCCCCAGCATTTT	CASSLNSYSNQPQHF
TRBD2	TRBV6-1	TRBJ2-7	-	16	TGTGCCAGCAGTTTCGGTAGCGGGGGGGGAACCTACGAGCAGTACTTC	CASSFGSGGGTYEQYF